This TCR beta chain came from a study of OX40 agonist ivuxolimab in advanced cancers. Regarding the study in general: Ivuxolimab, which targeted the costimulatory receptor OX40 (CD134), was an agonistic, fully human IgG2 monoclonal antibody. Intravenous ivuxolimab was administered to patients every 2 weeks at six dose levels: 0.01, 0.1, 0.3, 1.5, 3 and 10 mg/kg. Of the approximately 50 dose-escalation patients, hepatocellular carcinoma was present in around 19, melanoma in around 15, renal cell carcinoma in 9 and head and neck cancer in 9. In the dose-escalation cohort, approximately 80% of patients were male, and the mean age was 60 years with a range of roughly 20 to 85. Patients were allowed to have had prior anti-PD-1, anti-PD-L1 or anti-CTLA-4 therapy, and roughly 40% of the dose-escalation patients had previously received checkpoint inhibitors. Three dose-escalation patients achieved partial responses, one with hepatocellular carcinoma and two with cutaneous melanoma. Peripheral TCRbeta sequencing aimed to test whether ivuxolimab altered TCR sequence diversity and caused clonal T-cell expansion. The paper reports the monotherapy dose-escalation portion (N of about 56 patients) of the phase I ivuxolimab trial.

The trial excluded patients who had a history of autoimmune disease or were on systemic immunosuppression. Peripheral blood for TCR sequencing was collected from all dose cohorts at baseline, on cycle 4 day 1, and on cycle 7 day 1. The samples were drawn from a first-in-human, open-label, multicenter phase I dose-escalation trial of ivuxolimab. Adults with locally advanced or metastatic melanoma, renal cell, hepatocellular, or head and neck squamous cell carcinoma were enrolled in the trial. Before TCR sequencing, CD4+ T cells and CD8+ T cells from peripheral blood were sorted into separate populations. As to this clone: The specificity of this receptor is unknown. No quality values exist for individual bases; no much larger clone is one base distant.

For sequencing of the TCRbeta CDR3 region, genomic DNA was extracted from the sorted cells. The immunoSEQ Assay was used for sequencing of TCRbeta CDR3 regions. TCRdb re-hosts the immuneACCESS table, in-frame sequences only. Its copies lack some clones; in the studies checked, an unresolved V gene accounts for under half of them, and the cause for the rest is not known. The sample table contains tens of thousands of clones; only one count was recorded for approximately 84% of them. Roughly 2% of the sample goes to the ten largest clones. The CDR3 runs 13 residues from the cysteine to the phenylalanine. The sequence is cut down to CDR3 DNA, 39 bases in frame from base 1. Ends trimmed: V by 5 bases, J by 4 bases; bases unmatched to a gene: 3. The germline V gene yields ENHRY for CDR1 and SYGVKD for CDR2. Results and caveats for the whole study, not just this receptor: After ivuxolimab, more expanded clones were found on average in CD8+ T cells than in CD4+ T cells. Clonal expansion of both CD4+ and CD8+ blood T cells was observed from baseline to week 6 at doses 0.1 to 3.0 mg/kg. Low levels of normalized T-cell clonal expansion were also seen in some nonresponding patients. The antigen specificity of the clonally expanded peripheral T cells was not determined. In the 0.1-3.0 mg/kg groups, partial responders were among the patients with the lowest normalized peripheral clonal expansion, particularly in CD8+ T cells.

The sequence joins TRBV10-3 to TRBJ2-3, with 7 central nucleotides matching TRBD2. The specimen was CD4+ or CD8+ T cells sorted from blood, collected in a trial of the OX40 agonist ivuxolimab. This clonotype was sampled from an adult with an advanced solid tumor such as melanoma, head and neck, liver or kidney cancer. This receptor has the CDR3 CAISRTRPDTQYF. The nucleotide sequence reads as follows: TGTGCCATCAGTAGGACTAGACCAGATACGCAGTATTTT.